These T cell receptor beta chains were read from a single sample in a study of cytomegalovirus exposure and HLA in healthy donors. Assay used: immunoSEQ multiplex PCR; TCRdb lists only in-frame clones, some missing. Of some 140,000 clones in the sample, 86% were seen once. The sequencing sample was made of PBMCs. These receptors came from a human donor in good health. Both conserved end residues are part of each CDR3. A D gene is named only where the DNA matches it firmly. A clone size is listed for some rows: how often the clone was seen (once, few, many), or a class if it is expanded.

d_call j_call clone_size v_call cdr3_aa cdr3_nt
TRBD1 TRBJ1-6 . TRBV6-5 CASPWTGLVSLHF TGTGCCAGCCCATGGACAGGGTTGGTTTCCCTCCACTTT
TRBD1 TRBJ1-6 . TRBV27 CASSSDRGSMALHF TGTGCCAGCAGTTCCGACAGGGGCTCCATGGCCCTCCACTTT
TRBD2 TRBJ2-7 . TRBV6-1 CASSEGIGRGEQYF TGTGCCAGCAGTGAAGGAATAGGGAGGGGCGAGCAGTACTTC
. TRBJ1-2 . TRBV27 CASRPTAGYGYTF TGTGCCAGCAGACCGACGGCGGGCTATGGCTACACCTTC
TRBD1 TRBJ2-3 . TRBV10-3 CAISLRDRGPDTQYF TGTGCCATCAGTCTCCGGGACAGGGGACCAGATACGCAGTATTTT
. TRBJ1-1 . TRBV6-1 CASSDSHRANTEAFF TGTGCCAGCAGTGACTCTCACAGAGCGAACACTGAAGCTTTCTTT
TRBD1 TRBJ1-2 many TRBV7-9 CASSPGGDQGKNYGYTF TGTGCCAGCAGCCCAGGGGGTGATCAGGGGAAGAACTATGGCTACACCTTC
TRBD1 TRBJ2-7 . TRBV5-1 CASSRQGTQGTYEQYF TGCGCCAGCAGCCGACAGGGGACGCAGGGAACCTACGAGCAGTACTTC
. TRBJ2-2 . TRBV5-1 CASSLFSGIGELFF TGCGCCAGCAGCTTGTTTTCAGGGATCGGGGAGCTGTTTTTT
. TRBJ1-1 . TRBV10-2 CASSGLQGRSGEAFF TGCGCCAGCAGTGGGCTTCAAGGGCGGTCGGGGGAAGCTTTCTTT
. TRBJ1-1 . TRBV19 CASSILDREAFF TGTGCCAGTAGTATACTTGACAGAGAAGCTTTCTTT
TRBD2 TRBJ2-3 . TRBV27 CASSPPLREIPDTQYF TGTGCCAGCAGTCCACCCCTGCGGGAGATCCCAGATACGCAGTATTTT